The TCR beta chain under discussion was sequenced for a study of cytomegalovirus exposure and HLA in healthy donors. The V end was cut by 6 bases, the J end by 13 bases, with 13 bases between. CDR3 length: 12 amino acids. In germline, CDR1 is MGHDK, CDR2 SYGVNS. PCR was performed using 60 Vbeta and 13 Jbeta primers. TCRdb keeps only in-frame clones here, not all; method: immunoSEQ multiplex PCR. The data hold 110,000 to 150,000 clones, with about three quarters observed a single time. This receptor was obtained from a male donor in good health and CMV-seronegative. Material for sequencing was PBMCs. V gene TRBV25-1 combines with J gene TRBJ1-6, with D possibly matching TRBD1 (6 bases). This CDR3 is CASRDSTSPLHF. The CDR3 DNA sequence: TGTGCCAGCAGGGACAGCACATCCCCCCTCCACTTT. The full variable domain, rest sourced from reference TRBV25-1 and TRBJ1-6, is EADIYQTPRYLVIGTGKKITLECSQTMGHDKMYWYQQDPGMELHLIHYSYGVNSTEKGDLSSESTVSRIRTEHFPLTLESARPSHTSQYLCASRDSTSPLHFGNGTRLTVT.